This is a list of T cell receptor beta chains from one sample in a study of T cell changes during pregnancy in multiple sclerosis. Only in-frame clones appear in the TCRdb table, and some are missing; sequencing was by immunoSEQ multiplex PCR. The sample contains over 80,000 clones, 90% of which appear only once. The material was peripheral blood, obtained in the second trimester of pregnancy. The source of these receptors is a female donor in good health, enrolled as a control in a pregnancy study. The CDR3 runs from the conserved cysteine through the conserved F or W. A D gene is named only where the DNA matches it firmly. Clone size is given for some rows only: seen once, a few or many times, or a class if the clone is expanded.

V gene,J gene,D gene,clone size,CDR3 DNA,CDR3 protein
TRBV13,TRBJ2-5,TRBD1,.,TGTGCCAGCAGCCTAGGCGGACAGGGGCAAGAGACCCAGTACTTC,CASSLGGQGQETQYF
TRBV4-1,TRBJ1-5,.,few,TGCGCCAGCAGCCAGGGGGGGACTGAAATGTGGCCCCAGCATTTT,CASSQGGTEMWPQHF
TRBV7-2,TRBJ1-4,.,.,TGTGCCAGCAGCTTTTGGGGGACTTCCCTCCAGAAAGCTGAAAAACTGTTTTTT,CASSFWGTSLQKAEKLFF
TRBV28,TRBJ2-5,TRBD2,.,TGTGCCACCACGACTAGCTCTCGGGAGACCCAGTACTTC,CATTTSSRETQYF
TRBV7-9,TRBJ2-1,TRBD2,.,TGTGCCAGCCAAGTAGCGGGGCCCCAATTATCCTACAATGAGCAGTTCTTC,CASQVAGPQLSYNEQFF
TRBV19,TRBJ2-2,TRBD1,.,TGTGCCAGTACCAGGGGACAGCTCCCGAACACCGGGGAGCTGTTTTTT,CASTRGQLPNTGELFF
TRBV10-2,TRBJ1-2,TRBD1,.,TGCGCCAGCAGTGAAAGAGGGACAGGACGATATGGCTACACCTTC,CASSERGTGRYGYTF
TRBV9,TRBJ2-5,TRBD2,.,TGTGCCAGCAGCGTAGAAGGGACTAGAAGAGAGACCCAGTACTTC,CASSVEGTRRETQYF
TRBV6-6,TRBJ1-3,TRBD1,.,TGTGCCAGCTGGTGGGGACAGGGAAACACCATATATTTT,CASWWGQGNTIYF
TRBV30,TRBJ1-5,.,.,TGTGCCTGGATCCGCGGCCATCAGCCCCAGCATTTT,CAWIRGHQPQHF
TRBV28,TRBJ1-1,.,.,TGTGCCAGCGTCAGCACTGAAGCTTTCTTT,CASVSTEAFF
TRBV6-6,TRBJ1-5,.,.,TGTGCCAGCAGTTCGGACGGTCCGGGGGAGCCCCAGCATTTT,CASSSDGPGEPQHF
TRBV27,TRBJ2-1,TRBD2,once,TGTGCCAGCAGTTGGGCTAGCGGGGACAATGAGCAGTTCTTC,CASSWASGDNEQFF
TRBV11-2,TRBJ2-7,.,.,TGTGCCAGCAGCTTCCGAGGGCAGGGGATTAACGAGCAGTACTTC,CASSFRGQGINEQYF
TRBV7-2,TRBJ2-4,TRBD2,.,TGTGCCAGCAGCTCCCGCGGGGAGGGCATTCAGTACTTC,CASSSRGEGIQYF
TRBV19,TRBJ1-4,.,.,TGTGCCACCGGCAGGGCTTTTGCAACTAATGAAAAACTGTTTTTT,CATGRAFATNEKLFF
TRBV27,TRBJ2-7,.,.,TGTGCCAGCAGCCCTGGTGGTGGCCACGAGCAGTACTTC,CASSPGGGHEQYF
TRBV27,TRBJ1-1,.,.,TGTGCCAGCAGTTATAACAGGGACACTGAAGCTTTCTTT,CASSYNRDTEAFF